These 4 T cell receptor beta chains were sequenced from one sample in a study of cytomegalovirus exposure and HLA in healthy donors (dated by TCRdb to 2016 to 2017). The method was the immunoSEQ multiplex PCR assay. A mixture of 60 forward primers for TCR Vbeta segments and 13 reverse primers for TCR Jbeta segments was used in the multiplex PCR. Here the immuneACCESS table is served through TCRdb, limited to in-frame sequences with V and J called. Missing clones are a known gap in these copies; in checked studies unresolved V genes cover under half, and the rest lacks a known reason. The sample data list 150,000 to 250,000 clones, and about 81% of these were observed just once. The top ten hold 6.5% of the sample. The material sequenced was PBMCs. Receptor source: a woman in her forties or fifties in good health and CMV-seropositive.

J is TRBJ2-2 and V is TRBV11-2, with TRBD1 matching over 7 bases. V was pared by 0 bases and J by 2 bases, with 3 bases of the junction left unmatched. Germline CDR1 SGHAT, CDR2 FQNNGV. CDR3 length: 16 amino acids. CDR3 loop: CASSLETGINTGELFF. The CDR3 DNA sequence: TGTGCCAGCAGCTTAGAGACAGGGATTAACACCGGGGAGCTGTTTTTT.

The rearrangement uses TRBV18 and TRBJ2-7; 8 bases are shared with TRBD1. CDR3 size: 19 residues. Germline assignment: CDR1 KGHSH and CDR2 LQKENI. The V and J ends lost 6 bases and 3 bases, in that order; junction bases with no gene match: 22. CDR3 region: CASSHTRGTGPGLIYEQYF. The CDR3 DNA reads TGTGCCAGCTCCCACACCCGGGGGACAGGCCCTGGCCTGATCTACGAGCAGTACTTC.

The chain uses TRBV7-9 and TRBJ1-4; a possible D gene is TRBD1 (5 bases). V was shortened by 5 bases and J by 3 bases, with 16 bases between the two germline ends. Germline assignment: CDR1 SEHNR and CDR2 FQNEAQ (reference sequence). CDR3 length equals 16 residues. The CDR3 loop is CASSPVAGRANEKLFF. The CDR3 nucleotides read TGTGCCAGCAGCCCAGTAGCGGGGCGGGCTAATGAAAAACTGTTTTTT. The complete variable domain, with remaining parts taken from reference TRBV7-9 and TRBJ1-4, reads DTGVSQNPRHKITKRGQNVTFRCDPISEHNRLYWYRQTLGQGPEFLTYFQNEAQLEKSRLLSDRFSAERPKGSFSTLEIQRTEQGDSAMYLCASSPVAGRANEKLFFGSGTQLSVL.

The chain links TRBV15 to TRBJ2-5; 13 bases are shared with TRBD2. The CDR3 runs 18 residues. Germline V gene data show CDR1 as LNHNV and CDR2 as YYDKDF (reference sequence). Germline trimming cut 4 bases from V and 2 bases from J; bases unmatched to any gene: 10. CDR3 sequence reads: CATSKGLAGEVGQETQYF. CDR3 in DNA: TGTGCCACCAGCAAAGGACTAGCGGGGGAGGTAGGGCAAGAGACCCAGTACTTC. The full variable domain, completed using reference TRBV15 and TRBJ2-5, is DAMVIQNPRYQVTQFGKPVTLSCSQTLNHNVMYWYQQKSSQAPKLLFHYYDKDFNNEADTPDNFQSRRPNTSFCFLDIRSPGLGDTAMYLCATSKGLAGEVGQETQYFGPGTRLLVL.